This TCR beta chain came from a study of T cell repertoires in ileal Crohn's disease. This clone has a handful of counts. No antigen is known for it. TCRB immunosequencing input was five hundred nanograms of biopsy DNA per sample. The assay was immunoSEQ multiplex PCR, and TCRdb's table has in-frame clones only and misses some. The sample lists roughly 18,000 clones, 70% to 90% occurring once. Study-level results: Endoscopic recurrence occurred in every patient whose clonality exceeded 26.8%. Active smokers at surgery had more clonal expansions than non-smokers.

The V gene lost 5 bases and the J gene lost 1 base, with 12 bases spanning the gap. Germline V gives CDR1 SGHAT, CDR2 FQNNGV. This CDR3 region has 15 residues. Patients were adults with ileal or ileocolonic Crohn's disease needing resection. The chain combines TRBV11-2 with TRBJ2-1; D is uncertain. The sample taken for sequencing was ileal tissue. The clonotype originates from an adult with Crohn's disease. This CDR3 reads CASSPQAVSYNEQFF. The CDR3 DNA is TGTGCCAGCAGCCCCCAGGCAGTATCCTACAATGAGCAGTTCTTC.